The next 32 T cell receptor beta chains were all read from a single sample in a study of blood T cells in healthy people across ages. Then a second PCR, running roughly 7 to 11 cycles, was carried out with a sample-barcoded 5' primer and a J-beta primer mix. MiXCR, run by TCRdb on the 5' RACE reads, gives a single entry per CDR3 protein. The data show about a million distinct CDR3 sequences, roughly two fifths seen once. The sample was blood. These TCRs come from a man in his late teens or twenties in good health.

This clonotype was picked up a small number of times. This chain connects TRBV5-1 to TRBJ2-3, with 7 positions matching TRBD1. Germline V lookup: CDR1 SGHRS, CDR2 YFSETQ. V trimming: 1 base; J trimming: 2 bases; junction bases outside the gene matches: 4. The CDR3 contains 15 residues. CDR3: CASSLNDRATDTQYF. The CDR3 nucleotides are TGCGCCAGCAGCTTGAACGACAGGGCCACAGATACGCAGTATTTT.

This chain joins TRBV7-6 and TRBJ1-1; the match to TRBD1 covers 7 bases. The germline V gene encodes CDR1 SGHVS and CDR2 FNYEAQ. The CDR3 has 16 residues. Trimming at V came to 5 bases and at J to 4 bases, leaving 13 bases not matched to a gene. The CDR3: CASSRTWDSRGTEAFF. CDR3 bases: TGTGCCAGCAGCCGAACTTGGGACAGTAGGGGCACTGAAGCTTTCTTT.

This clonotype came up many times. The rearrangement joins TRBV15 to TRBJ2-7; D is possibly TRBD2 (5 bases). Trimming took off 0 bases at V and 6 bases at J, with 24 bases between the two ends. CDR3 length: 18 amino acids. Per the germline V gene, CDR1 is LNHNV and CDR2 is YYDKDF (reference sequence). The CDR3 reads CATSRDLVGRSTGSEQYF. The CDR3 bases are TGTGCCACCAGCAGAGATCTAGTTGGGAGATCGACTGGGTCCGAGCAGTACTTC.

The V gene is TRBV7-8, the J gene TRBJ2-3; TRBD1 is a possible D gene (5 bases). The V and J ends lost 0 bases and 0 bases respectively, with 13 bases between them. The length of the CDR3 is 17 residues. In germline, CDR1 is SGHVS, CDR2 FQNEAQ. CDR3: CASSLASPGQSTDTQYF. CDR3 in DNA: TGTGCCAGCAGCTTAGCTTCACCAGGACAAAGCACAGATACGCAGTATTTT.

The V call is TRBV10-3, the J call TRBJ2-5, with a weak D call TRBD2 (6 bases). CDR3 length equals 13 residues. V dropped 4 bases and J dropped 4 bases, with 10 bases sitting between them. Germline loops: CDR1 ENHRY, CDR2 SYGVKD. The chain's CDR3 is CAISVMEGETQYF. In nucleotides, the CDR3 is TGTGCCATCAGTGTTATGGAGGGAGAGACCCAGTACTTC.

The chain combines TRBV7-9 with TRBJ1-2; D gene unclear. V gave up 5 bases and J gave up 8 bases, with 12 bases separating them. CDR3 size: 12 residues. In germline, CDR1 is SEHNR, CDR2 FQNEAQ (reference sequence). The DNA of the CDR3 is TGTGCCAGCAGCCCCCTCGGAAGGGGCTACACCTTC. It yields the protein CASSPLGRGYTF.

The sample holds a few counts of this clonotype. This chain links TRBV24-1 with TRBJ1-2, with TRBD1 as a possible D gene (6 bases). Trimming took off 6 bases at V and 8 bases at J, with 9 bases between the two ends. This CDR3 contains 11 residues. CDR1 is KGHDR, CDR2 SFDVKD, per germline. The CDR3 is CATSTGKGYTF. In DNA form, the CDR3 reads TGTGCCACCAGTACAGGGAAAGGCTACACCTTC.

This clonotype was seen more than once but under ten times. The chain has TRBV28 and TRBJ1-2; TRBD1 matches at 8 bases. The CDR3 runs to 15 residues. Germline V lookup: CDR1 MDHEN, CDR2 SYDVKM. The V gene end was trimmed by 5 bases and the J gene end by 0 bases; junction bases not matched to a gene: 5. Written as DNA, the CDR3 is TGTGCCAGCAGTCATGGACAGGGTTCTAACTATGGCTACACCTTC. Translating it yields CASSHGQGSNYGYTF.

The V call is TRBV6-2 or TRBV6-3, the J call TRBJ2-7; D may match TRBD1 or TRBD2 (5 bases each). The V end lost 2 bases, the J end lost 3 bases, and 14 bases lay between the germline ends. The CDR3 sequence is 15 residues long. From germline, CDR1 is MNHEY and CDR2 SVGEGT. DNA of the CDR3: TGTGCCAGCAGTTACAGGGACCCCACTGGCTACGAGCAGTACTTC. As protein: CASSYRDPTGYEQYF.

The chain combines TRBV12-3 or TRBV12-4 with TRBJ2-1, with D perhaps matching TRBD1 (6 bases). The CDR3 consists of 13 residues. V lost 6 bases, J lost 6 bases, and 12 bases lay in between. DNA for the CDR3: TGTGCCAGCAGGCTAACAGGGCCCAATGAGCAGTTCTTC. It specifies CASRLTGPNEQFF.

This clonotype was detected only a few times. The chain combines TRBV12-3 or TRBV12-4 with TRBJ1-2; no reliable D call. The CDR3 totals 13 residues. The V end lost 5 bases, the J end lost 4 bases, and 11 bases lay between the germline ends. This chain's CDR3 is CASSVEGPYGYTF. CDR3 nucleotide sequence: TGTGCCAGCAGTGTTGAGGGTCCCTATGGCTACACCTTC.

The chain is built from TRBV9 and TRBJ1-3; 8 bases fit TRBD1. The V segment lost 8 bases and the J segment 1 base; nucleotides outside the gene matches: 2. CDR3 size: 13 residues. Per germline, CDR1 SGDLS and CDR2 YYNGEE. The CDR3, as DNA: TGTGCCAGTGGACAGGGTTCTGGAAACACCATATATTTT. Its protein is CASGQGSGNTIYF.

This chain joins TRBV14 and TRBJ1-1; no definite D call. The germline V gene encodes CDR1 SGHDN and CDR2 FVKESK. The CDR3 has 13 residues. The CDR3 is CASERDMNTEAFF. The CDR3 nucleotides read TGTGCGTCAGAGAGGGATATGAACACTGAAGCTTTCTTT.

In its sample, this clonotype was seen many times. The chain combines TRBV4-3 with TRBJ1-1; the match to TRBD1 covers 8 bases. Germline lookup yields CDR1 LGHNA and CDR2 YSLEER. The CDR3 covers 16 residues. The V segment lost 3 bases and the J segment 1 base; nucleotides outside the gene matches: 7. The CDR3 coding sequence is TGCGCCAGCAGCCAGTCCCCGGGACAGGCGAACACTGAAGCTTTCTTT. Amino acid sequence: CASSQSPGQANTEAFF.

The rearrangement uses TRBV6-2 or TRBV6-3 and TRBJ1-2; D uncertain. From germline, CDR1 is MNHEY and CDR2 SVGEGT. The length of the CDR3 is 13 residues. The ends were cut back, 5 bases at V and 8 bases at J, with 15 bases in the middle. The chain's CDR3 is CASSQDPIWGYTF. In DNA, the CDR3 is TGTGCCAGCAGTCAAGACCCTATCTGGGGCTACACCTTC.

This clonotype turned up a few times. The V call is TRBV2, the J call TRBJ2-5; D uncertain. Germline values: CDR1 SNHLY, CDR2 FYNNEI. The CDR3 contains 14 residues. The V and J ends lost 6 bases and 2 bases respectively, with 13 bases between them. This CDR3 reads CASSFLNGQETQYF. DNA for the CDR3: TGTGCCAGCAGCTTCTTGAATGGGCAAGAGACCCAGTACTTC.

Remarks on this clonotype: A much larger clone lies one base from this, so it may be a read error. CDR3 DNA: TGTGCCAGCAGTGACAGTCGATCCTACGATGAGCAGTTCTTC. Translating gives CASSDSRSYDEQFF. This rearrangement joins TRBV6-5 to TRBJ2-1; TRBD1 is a possible D gene (5 bases). Germline CDR1 reads MNHEY; CDR2 reads SVGAGI. The CDR3 is 14 amino acids.

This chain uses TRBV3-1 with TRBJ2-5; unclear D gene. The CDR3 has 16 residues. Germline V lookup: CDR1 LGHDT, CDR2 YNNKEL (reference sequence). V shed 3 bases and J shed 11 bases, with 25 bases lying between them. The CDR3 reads CASSHTQAPVLDEQYF. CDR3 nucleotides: TGTGCCAGCAGCCATACCCAGGCCCCGGTATTGGATGAGCAGTACTTC.

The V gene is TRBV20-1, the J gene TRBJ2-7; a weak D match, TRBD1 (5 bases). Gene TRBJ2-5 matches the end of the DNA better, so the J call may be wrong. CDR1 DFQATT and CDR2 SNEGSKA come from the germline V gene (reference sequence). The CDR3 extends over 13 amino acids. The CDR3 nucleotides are TGCAGTGCCCCCGTTCAGGGATTAGAGACCCAGTACTTC. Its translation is CSAPVQGLETQYF.

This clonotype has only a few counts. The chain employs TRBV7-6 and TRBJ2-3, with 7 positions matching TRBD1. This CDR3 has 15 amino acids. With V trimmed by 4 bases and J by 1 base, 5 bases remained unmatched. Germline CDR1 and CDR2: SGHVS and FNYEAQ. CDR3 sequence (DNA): TGTGCCAGCAGCTGGACCACAGGGGGCACAGATACGCAGTATTTT. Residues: CASSWTTGGTDTQYF.

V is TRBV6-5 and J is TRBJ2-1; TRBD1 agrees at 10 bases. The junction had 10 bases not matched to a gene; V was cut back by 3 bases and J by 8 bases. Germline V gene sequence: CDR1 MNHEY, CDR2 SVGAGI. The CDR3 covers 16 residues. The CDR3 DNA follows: TGTGCCAGCAGTTATTCACCCGGGACAGGGGTCGATGAGCAGTTCTTC. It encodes CASSYSPGTGVDEQFF.

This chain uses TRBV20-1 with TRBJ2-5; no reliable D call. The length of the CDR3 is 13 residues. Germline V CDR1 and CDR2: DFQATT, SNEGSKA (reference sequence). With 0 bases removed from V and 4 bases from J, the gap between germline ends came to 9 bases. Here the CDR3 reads CSARDPGPETQYF. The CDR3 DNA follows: TGCAGTGCTAGAGATCCGGGTCCAGAGACCCAGTACTTC.

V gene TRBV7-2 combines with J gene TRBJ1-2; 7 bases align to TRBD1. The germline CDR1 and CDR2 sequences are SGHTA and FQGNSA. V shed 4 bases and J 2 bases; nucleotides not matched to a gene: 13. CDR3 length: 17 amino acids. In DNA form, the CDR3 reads TGTACCAGCAGCTCGGCTGGGGACAGATTATCAAACTATGGCTACACCTTC. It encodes CTSSSAGDRLSNYGYTF.

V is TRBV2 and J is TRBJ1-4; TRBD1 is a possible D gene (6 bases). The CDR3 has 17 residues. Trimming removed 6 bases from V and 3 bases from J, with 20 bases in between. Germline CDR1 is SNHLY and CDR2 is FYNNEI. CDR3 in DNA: TGTGCCAGCAGCGCCACAGGGACCGTCCGTTCTAATGAAAAACTGTTTTTT. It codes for CASSATGTVRSNEKLFF.

The CDR3 reads CASSLEGISYEQYF. The CDR3 coding sequence is TGTGCCAGCAGTTTAGAGGGCATATCCTACGAGCAGTACTTC. This chain connects TRBV12-3 or TRBV12-4 to TRBJ2-5; D is unclear. The end of the DNA aligns better with TRBJ2-7, so the J call may be wrong. The length of the CDR3 is 14 residues.

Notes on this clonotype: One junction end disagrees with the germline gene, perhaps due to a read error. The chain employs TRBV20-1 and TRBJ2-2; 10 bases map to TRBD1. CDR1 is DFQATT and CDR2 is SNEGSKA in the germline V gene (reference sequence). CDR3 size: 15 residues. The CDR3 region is CSASLRQGAVGGLFF. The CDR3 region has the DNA TGCAGTGCTAGTCTTCGACAGGGGGCCGTCGGGGGGCTGTTTTTT.

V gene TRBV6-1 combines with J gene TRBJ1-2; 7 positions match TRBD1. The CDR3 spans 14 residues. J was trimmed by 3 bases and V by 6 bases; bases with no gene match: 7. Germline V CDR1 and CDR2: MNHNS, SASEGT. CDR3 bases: TGTGCCAGCAGAGGGACAGACAAATACTATGGCTACACCTTC. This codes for CASRGTDKYYGYTF.

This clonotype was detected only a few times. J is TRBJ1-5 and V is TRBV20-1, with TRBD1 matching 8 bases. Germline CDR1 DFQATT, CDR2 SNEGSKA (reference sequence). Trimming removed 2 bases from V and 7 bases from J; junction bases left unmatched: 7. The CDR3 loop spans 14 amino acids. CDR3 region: CSARPTGGGQPQHF. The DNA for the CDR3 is TGCAGTGCTAGACCCACAGGGGGGGGACAGCCCCAGCATTTT.

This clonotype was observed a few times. The CDR3, as DNA: TGTGCCAGCAGTGACTCTCACCGGGGCAGGGAAGATCAGCCCCAGCATTTT. This encodes CASSDSHRGREDQPQHF. The V gene is TRBV6-4, the J gene TRBJ1-5; possibly TRBD1 for D (5 bases). CDR3 length: 17 amino acids. Germline V gene sequence: CDR1 MRHNA, CDR2 SNTAGT. V lost 0 bases to trimming and J lost 5 bases, with 17 bases between them.

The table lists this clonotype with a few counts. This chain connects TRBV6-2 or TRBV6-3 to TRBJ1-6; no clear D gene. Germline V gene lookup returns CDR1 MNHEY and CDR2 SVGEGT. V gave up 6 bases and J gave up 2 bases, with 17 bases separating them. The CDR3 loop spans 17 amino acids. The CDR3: CASSPTKILTYNSPLHF. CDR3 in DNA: TGTGCCAGCAGCCCTACGAAGATTCTTACCTATAATTCACCCCTCCACTTT.

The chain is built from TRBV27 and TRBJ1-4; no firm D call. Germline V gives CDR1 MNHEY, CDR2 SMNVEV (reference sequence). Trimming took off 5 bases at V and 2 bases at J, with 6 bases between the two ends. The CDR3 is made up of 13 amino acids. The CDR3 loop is CASSPHTNEKLFF. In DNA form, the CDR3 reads TGTGCCAGCAGTCCCCATACTAATGAAAAACTGTTTTTT.

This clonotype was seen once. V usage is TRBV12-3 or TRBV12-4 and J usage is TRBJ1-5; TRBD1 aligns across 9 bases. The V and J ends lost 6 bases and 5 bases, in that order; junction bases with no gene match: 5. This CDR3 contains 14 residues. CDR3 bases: TGTGCCAGCAGCACTACAGGGGGCCATCAGCCCCAGCATTTT. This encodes CASSTTGGHQPQHF.